This T cell receptor beta chain was profiled in a study of blood T cell repertoires in COVID-19. V shed 5 bases, J shed 3 bases, and the junction held 12 bases outside the gene matches. The CDR3 runs 16 residues. From germline, CDR1 is SGHAT and CDR2 FQNNGV. Sequenced by immunoSEQ multiplex PCR; TCRdb stores in-frame clones only, minus some. The sample consists of 450,000 or so clones, roughly 87% of them appearing once. The sample comprised peripheral blood. This clonotype was sampled from a young man with COVID-19, enrolled during active disease. The chain combines TRBV11-2 with TRBJ2-5, with 7 positions matching TRBD2. This chain's CDR3 is CASSRGDRSSEETQYF. CDR3 coding DNA: TGTGCCAGCAGCCGGGGGGACCGCAGCAGTGAAGAGACCCAGTACTTC.